Sequencing of this T cell receptor (beta chain) was carried out in a study of shared clonotypes between healthy human individuals. The CDR3 loop spans 13 amino acids. Trimming removed 6 bases at V and 4 bases at J, with 10 bases between. CDR1 is SNHLY, CDR2 FYNNEI, per germline. TCRdb's copy holds only in-frame clones and misses some; the assay was immunoSEQ multiplex PCR. The sample consists of some 2 million clones, approximately 95% of them appearing once. This sequence originates from a young man in good health. The V gene is TRBV2, the J gene TRBJ2-1, with D possibly TRBD2 on 6 matching bases. Sample: naive CD4+ T cells sorted from blood. Subset noted: CD45RA+ positively selected. CDR3 sequence reads: CASSRGGYNEQFF. The CDR3 coding sequence is TGTGCCAGCAGCCGGGGAGGTTACAATGAGCAGTTCTTC.